This T cell receptor (beta chain) came from a study of blood T cell repertoires in COVID-19. Study overall: Sample material is recorded as cDNA or gDNA derived from T cells, B-cell-depleted T cells, or PBMCs.

The germline V and J ends were trimmed by 1 base and 2 bases, with 18 bases remaining between them. This CDR3 region has 17 residues. Germline V gene data show CDR1 as SGHRS and CDR2 as YFSETQ. Clones were sequenced by immunoSEQ multiplex PCR, and TCRdb holds only the in-frame ones, with some missing. Here the sample spans under 450,000 clones, around 87% being singletons. Donors were grouped by their self-reported clinical history. All recovered Cohort 3 donors got two negative PCRs, got clearance, or saw symptom resolution. The source of this sequence is a man between 25 and 39 years old who had recovered from COVID-19. The chain carries TRBV5-1 and TRBJ1-2; D may be TRBD1 (5 bases). Specimen: PBMCs or T cells enriched from blood (not recorded which). The CDR3 nucleotides are TGCGCCAGCAGCTTGAGGGGCCAGGACCGCTCCAACTATGGCTACACCTTC. It yields the protein CASSLRGQDRSNYGYTF.